A selection of T cell receptor beta chains follows, all from one sample in a study of shared clonotypes between healthy human individuals. The method was immunoSEQ multiplex PCR; TCRdb's version includes in-frame clones alone and lacks a portion of them. The table includes a few hundred thousand clones, roughly three quarters detected once. Sequenced material: PBMCs. The receptors here all came from a middle-aged woman in good health. Some clones in this sample may be carry-over from other donors' samples. Each CDR3 is given with its conserved first and last residue. Each record gives: V gene, J gene, CDR3 protein.

V gene: TRBV4-2
J gene: TRBJ2-6
CDR3 protein: CASSPTPDSGANVLTF

V gene: TRBV5-1
J gene: TRBJ2-4
CDR3 protein: CASSLCGAGMEAKNIQYF

V gene: TRBV29-1
J gene: TRBJ1-1
CDR3 protein: CSAVGGPEAFF

V gene: TRBV10-3
J gene: TRBJ2-7
CDR3 protein: CAISEGGWYEQYF

V gene: TRBV25-1
J gene: TRBJ1-5
CDR3 protein: CASSVGGDQPQHF

V gene: TRBV9
J gene: TRBJ1-5
CDR3 protein: CASSSGMRDQPQHF

V gene: TRBV18
J gene: TRBJ2-1
CDR3 protein: CASSPYGTSGTYNEQFF

V gene: TRBV11-2
J gene: TRBJ2-7
CDR3 protein: CASTIDSGSSYEQYF

V gene: TRBV11-2
J gene: TRBJ2-1
CDR3 protein: CASSAGRANEQFF

V gene: TRBV11-1
J gene: TRBJ1-2
CDR3 protein: CASSRDRLSNYGYTF

V gene: TRBV29-1
J gene: TRBJ1-1
CDR3 protein: CSVGWRLNTEAFF

V gene: TRBV7-9
J gene: TRBJ2-7
CDR3 protein: CASSHGTSGGRYEQYF

V gene: TRBV28
J gene: TRBJ1-2
CDR3 protein: CASSLPLEGADGYTF

V gene: TRBV9
J gene: TRBJ1-1
CDR3 protein: CASSAGLGQLNTEAFF

V gene: TRBV21-1
J gene: TRBJ2-7
CDR3 protein: CASSAPGHNSYEQYF

V gene: TRBV7-2
J gene: TRBJ2-3
CDR3 protein: CASSSLDTQYF

V gene: TRBV11-1
J gene: TRBJ2-7
CDR3 protein: CASGGRVDEQYF

V gene: TRBV19
J gene: TRBJ1-5
CDR3 protein: CASSIGTGGHQPQHF

V gene: TRBV7-8
J gene: TRBJ1-1
CDR3 protein: CASSLGQANTEAFF

V gene: TRBV28
J gene: TRBJ2-7
CDR3 protein: CASRIRLAGVREQYF

V gene: TRBV5-6
J gene: TRBJ1-3
CDR3 protein: CASSLLTNRLTSGNTIYF

V gene: TRBV5-5
J gene: TRBJ2-7
CDR3 protein: CASSLQVTGGHEQYF